This T cell receptor beta chain was sequenced in a study of cytomegalovirus exposure and HLA in healthy donors (dated by TCRdb to 2017 to 2019). Turning to the overall study: An earlier analysis of a few hundred of the donors reported 276 Gb of sequence data and 95 million to 130 million unique TCR beta sequences obtained from approximately 180 million T cells. About 280 gigabases of sequencing data and around 80 million unique TCR sequences made up an early release that covered several hundred HLA-typed donors. Of the 300 to 500 genotyped donors, 81% were placed in the genetic ancestry cluster associated with self-reported Caucasian donors. The study aimed to test whether cataloging public T cell receptors could reveal signatures of past pathogen exposure. The study used immunosequencing to profile the T cell repertoires of several hundred subjects and linked those repertoires to cytomegalovirus serostatus. In addition to the first cohort of about 650 subjects, a separate validation cohort of 100 to 150 different subjects was used. To predict cytomegalovirus infection status, the study brought together high-throughput TCR immunosequencing, statistical association of individual TCRs with disease status, and machine learning. In a later analysis, previously published TCR beta repertoires from roughly 710 donors were re-analyzed and high-resolution HLA genotyping was added so that TCR occurrence patterns could be studied. Rather than drawing on any new phenotypic data, the later analysis identified candidate immune exposures from TCR beta sequences and the way those sequences occurred across donors. To decide whether each TCR beta V gene segment behaved as functional or pseudogenic, an earlier analysis of some 600 of the donors relied on high-throughput TCR beta sequencing. Donor age, sex, ethnicity and CMV serostatus were collected together with the repertoire data. A later genetic analysis used genome-wide SNP genotypes for about three fifths of the 666 donors, treating that subset as a discovery cohort. Every discovery cohort repertoire had been produced on one sequencing platform. HLA typing covered class I and class II loci at four-digit resolution. The number of typed donors differed by locus: roughly 620-630 for A, B, C, DRB1 and DQB1; 500 to 550 for DQA1; roughly 600 for DPA1; and around 470 for DPB1. Because of strong linkage in the cohort, roughly five DR-DQ haplotypes were treated as single units for association and clustering. Across some 400 genotyped donors of the cohort, an average of roughly 250,000 unique TCR beta nucleotide sequences per donor were sequenced, and about a sixth of those sequences were non-productive.

About this clone itself: The antigen it binds to is not known. No base-level quality is on record; no much larger clone is a single base apart.

Trimming leaves V shorter by 8 bases and J shorter by 5 bases, with the junction holding 9 bases beyond the gene matches. Looking up the germline V gene (reference sequence) yields CDR1 GTSNPN and CDR2 SVGIG. Including the terminal cysteine and phenylalanine, the CDR3 comprises 13 residues. Just the 39-base CDR3 DNA is kept, in frame starting at base 1. The cohort comprised approximately 700 healthy bone marrow donors. All cohort members were sampled while nominally healthy, although unrecorded immune exposures were likely present. The donor tested CMV seronegative, placing the donor among the 350 or so seronegative members of the cohort. A peripheral blood sample was provided by each donor, and peripheral blood mononuclear cells were used for TCR beta sequencing. Genomic DNA was extracted from the blood cell samples with the Qiagen DNeasy Blood Extraction Kit. The library relied on the immunoSEQ multiplex PCR assay. For the multiplex PCR, a mixture combining 60 forward primers for TCR Vbeta segments and 13 reverse primers for TCR Jbeta segments was used. The CDR3 region of rearranged TCR beta genes was amplified from genomic DNA by a multiplex PCR assay. On the Illumina HiSeq System, the amplified TCR beta libraries were sequenced as 87-base-pair reads. The paper's data handling went like this. In a later analysis, tens of millions of unique TCR beta chains were counted across the roughly 670 repertoires, and around 10 million of these chains were shared by at least two donors. A nearest-neighbor algorithm error-corrected the raw reads and collapsed the reads into unique sequences, merging closely related sequences to remove PCR and sequencing errors. V, D and J gene segments were assigned by aligning CDR3 sequences to IMGT reference sequences. Each retained sequence needed at least a six-nucleotide match to both a V gene segment and a J gene segment. Rearrangements were called productive when the CDR3 lacked stop codons and stayed in frame with V and J; all others were non-productive. CDR3 was defined according to IMGT convention as the region running from the second conserved V-encoded cysteine to the conserved J-encoded phenylalanine. The earlier analysis of about 610 of the donors excluded any sequence lacking an unambiguous match to a single V gene segment. In an earlier analysis of 587 of the donors, V segments were called functional above 56.7% productive rearrangements and were called segregating when the between-donor standard deviation exceeded 5%. To diagnose cytomegalovirus status from the catalog of TCR beta chain sequences, a statistical classification framework was built. In a later analysis, TCR nucleotide sequences were compared against IMGT/GENE-DB human TR gene sequences so that V and J genes could be assigned. A later analysis assigned CDR3 sequences and most-parsimonious VDJ recombination scenarios with the TCRdist pipeline. In a later analysis, each TCR beta chain was defined by its CDR3 amino acid sequence together with its V-gene family, and reads without a unique V-gene family were excluded. To address suspected cross-contamination and a sequencing artifact, a later analysis removed under 600 highly shared, low-generation-probability nucleotide sequences. In a later analysis, a clonal expansion index was calculated for each public chain from normalized within-repertoire ranks of inferred template counts. In a later analysis, generation probabilities were computed using a VDJ recombination model fitted to out-of-frame rearrangements, and the results were checked against IGoR. A later analysis scored TCR-TCR, TCR-HLA and TCR-CMV co-occurrence with hypergeometric tests, applying a repertoire-size bias correction to TCR pairs. In a later analysis, false discovery rates were estimated by permuting HLA or CMV assignments 20 times. In a later analysis, co-occurring TCRs were grouped using DBSCAN, and TCRdist sequence similarity was added for clustering within HLA-allele-positive subsets. For co-occurrence clustering, repertoires with fewer than 30,000 or more than 120,000 public chains were excluded, along with roughly 5 repertoires with anomalous nucleotide sharing. TCRdb limited this immuneACCESS table to in-frame rearrangements with V and J called. A share of clones is missing; checked studies link under half to unresolved V genes, and the rest is unexplained. For V, J and clone size, that table is used; D and trimming come from the DNA. The table for this sample lists around 150,000 clones; around 76% of them were counted only once. Roughly 2.8% of the sample comes from the top ten.

Broader findings and caveats from the paper: In a later analysis, the rate of TCR association differed among HLA loci, with DRB1 alleles having the most associated TCRs and HLA-C alleles having the fewest. Presence/absence analyses assumed roughly uniform sequencing depth across donors, an assumption that may not hold. A further reported finding was that TCR beta sequences accurately predicted the HLA-A and HLA-B alleles for most subjects in the first cohort. Because HLA typing was missing for some donors at each locus, association tests included only the typed subset. According to a later analysis, parvovirus B19, influenza, CMV and Epstein-Barr virus appeared linked to several top co-occurrence clusters. Only TCR beta chains were sequenced in this cohort, and the absence of alpha or paired-chain data limited detectable features. In a later analysis, some 17,000 TCR beta sequences were associated with specific HLA alleles at a false discovery rate of 0.05. A later genetic analysis associated a missense DCLRE1C variant with V-gene and J-gene trimming of TCR beta chains, and an independent cohort replicated the association. Because counts were too low, seventeen rarely observed V segments, including chromosome 9 orphons, were left out of the earlier analysis of approximately 500 of the donors. The 87-base-pair reads could not distinguish some IMGT-functional V segments, including TRBV6-2 and TRBV6-3, so those segments were excluded. The classifier was reported to diagnose cytomegalovirus status with high specificity and sensitivity in both the original cohort and the validation cohort. In the study, around 150 TCR beta chains were listed as associated with cytomegalovirus. Correlated functional status among segregating V segments might reflect linkage disequilibrium, but an unknown experimental factor could not be ruled out. A cluster of highly shared sequence variants was judged likely to be a technical artifact of the sequencing pipeline. Broadly in line with IMGT annotations, most TCR beta V segments showed up in productive rearrangements about 87% or about 30% of the time in an earlier analysis of approximately 600 of the donors. Compared with equally common non-associated chains, HLA-associated TCR beta chains in a later analysis were more clonally expanded and had lower generation probabilities. According to a later genetic analysis, donors in an Asian-associated ancestry cluster had fewer N-insertions in productive TCRs than the approximately 650-donor mean. Three of the identified cytomegalovirus-associated TCR beta chains were confirmed in vitro to be specific for cytomegalovirus antigens. It was suggested by the authors that the approach could potentially be generalized to other disease states and immunological phenotypes. A later analysis found that most CMV-associated TCR beta chains appeared HLA-restricted, with HLA associations seemingly driven largely by CMV exposure. Strong co-occurrence of HLA alleles, especially DR and DQ, made assigning TCR associations to individual alleles difficult. The only immune exposure information available for the cohort was CMV serostatus. While some public TCRs were present in many individuals, most TCR sequences turned up only very rarely across donors.

The sequence is built from TRBV30 and TRBJ2-1; 7 nucleotides in the junction match TRBD1. Input material: PBMCs. This clonotype originated in a male donor in good health and CMV-seronegative. The CDR3 region reads CAKTGLVNNEQFF. The sequence in DNA is TGTGCCAAGACAGGGCTCGTGAACAATGAGCAGTTCTTC.